The 19 T cell receptor beta chains listed next were all sequenced from one sample in a study of monozygotic twins with inflammatory bowel disease. Following a re-call of the 5' RACE reads, TCRdb has one entry per CDR3 protein and lacks DNA. The sample is made up of around 97,000 distinct CDR3 sequences, and the top ten hold 1.5% to 2% of it. The material sequenced was blood. The source is a human donor with ulcerative colitis or Crohn's disease, or a healthy co-twin of an affected twin (not recorded which).

This rearrangement joins TRBV4-3 to TRBJ1-1. From germline, CDR1 is LGHNA and CDR2 YSLEER. The CDR3 is 14 amino acids. CDR3 residues: CASSQEYVNTEAFF.

The rearrangement links TRBV27 to TRBJ2-2; TCRdb reports TRBD2, a call that lacks DNA to check it against. Germline CDR1 reads MNHEY; CDR2 reads SMNVEV (reference sequence). The CDR3 has 14 residues. CDR3 region: CASRHFSGTGELFF.

The chain couples TRBV27 to TRBJ2-7; TCRdb picks TRBD1, but there is no DNA to check that call. The CDR3 spans 15 residues. CDR1 MNHEY and CDR2 SMNVEV come from the germline V gene (reference sequence). The CDR3 reads CVSSFKDGASYEQYF.

The J gene is TRBJ2-1, the V gene TRBV7-2; TCRdb reports TRBD1, a call that lacks DNA to check it against. Germline V lookup: CDR1 SGHTA, CDR2 FQGNSA. This CDR3 spans 13 amino acids. CDR3 amino acids: CASSGRTSTEHFF.

The chain couples TRBV5-6 to TRBJ1-4; TCRdb indicates TRBD1, and absent DNA this call remains unverified. Looked up from germline, CDR1 is SGHDT and CDR2 is YYEEEE. This CDR3 is 11 amino acids long. The CDR3 loop is CASSWDGKLFF.

The rearrangement joins TRBV10-3 to TRBJ1-4. This CDR3 comprises 14 residues. Germline V gene sequence: CDR1 ENHRY, CDR2 SYGVKD. The CDR3 sequence is CATQSGATNEKLFF.

The gene calls are TRBV9 and TRBJ2-2; absent DNA, TCRdb's TRBD1 call cannot be checked. The germline V gene encodes CDR1 SGDLS and CDR2 YYNGEE. The CDR3 contains 15 residues. The CDR3 sequence: CASSYQAGAGGELFF.

The gene calls are TRBV29-1 and TRBJ2-7; absent DNA, TCRdb's TRBD2 call cannot be checked. The CDR3 spans 14 residues. Germline CDR1 and CDR2: SQVTM and ANQGSEA. The CDR3 spells CSVQWASDLNEQYF.

CDR3 loop: CSAMEMMGGGEQYF. The chain is built from TRBV29-1 and TRBJ2-7; TCRdb's D call of TRBD2 is untestable without DNA. CDR1 is SQVTM and CDR2 is ANQGSEA in the germline V gene. The CDR3 is 14 amino acids.

The chain's CDR3 is CASSLGGSMVTQYF. J is TRBJ2-3 and V is TRBV7-2; TCRdb returns TRBD2, unconfirmable since there is no DNA. This CDR3 is 14 amino acids long. The germline CDR1 and CDR2 sequences are SGHTA and FQGNSA.

The chain has TRBV7-3 and TRBJ1-1. The CDR3 spans 13 residues. The germline V gene encodes CDR1 SGHTA and CDR2 FQGTGA. CDR3 loop: CASLRGEGTEAFF.

This chain uses TRBV6-2 or TRBV6-3 with TRBJ2-7; TCRdb designates TRBD2, a call that cannot be tested without DNA. Germline loops: CDR1 MNHEY, CDR2 SVGEGT. This CDR3 contains 13 residues. The CDR3 loop is CASNKGTLQEQYF.

The J gene is TRBJ2-7, the V gene TRBV12-3 or TRBV12-4. This CDR3 has 12 amino acids. Here the CDR3 reads CASGVARYEQYF.

The rearrangement joins TRBV2 to TRBJ1-5; TCRdb picks TRBD1, but there is no DNA to check that call. CDR1 and CDR2 (germline): SNHLY, FYNNEI. The CDR3 runs to 14 residues. The chain's CDR3 is CASSGKGVNQPQHF. Using reference TRBV2 and TRBJ1-5 for the parts outside the CDR3, the full variable domain is EPEVTQTPSHQVTQMGQEVILRCVPISNHLYFYWYRQILGQKVEFLVSFYNNEISEKSEIFDDQFSVERPDGSNFTLKIRSTKLEDSAMYFCASSGKGVNQPQHFGDGTRLSIL.

The rearrangement links TRBV9 to TRBJ2-5; with no DNA, the TCRdb D assignment of TRBD1 cannot be verified. The germline gives CDR1 SGDLS, CDR2 YYNGEE. The CDR3 has 15 residues. CDR3 amino acids: CASSVQGHRRETQYF.

This chain links TRBV25-1 with TRBJ2-7. The CDR3 is 12 amino acids. CDR1 is MGHDK, CDR2 SYGVNS, per germline. The CDR3 here is CASIGNSYEQYF.

V and J are TRBV7-2 and TRBJ2-7; no DNA is available, so the TRBD1 call from TCRdb remains unchecked. Germline CDR1 is SGHTA and CDR2 is FQGNSA. The CDR3 consists of 14 residues. The CDR3 reads CASSLGQDSYEQYF.

The rearrangement links TRBV19 to TRBJ1-5; with no DNA, the TCRdb D assignment of TRBD1 cannot be verified. Looked up from germline, CDR1 is LNHDA and CDR2 is SQIVND (reference sequence). The CDR3 has 18 amino acids. CDR3 in amino acids: CASSIGIRDGGFNQPQHF. The whole variable domain, filled in from reference TRBV19 and TRBJ1-5, reads DGGITQSPKYLFRKEGQNVTLSCEQNLNHDAMYWYRQDPGQGLRLIYYSQIVNDFQKGDIAEGYSVSREKKESFPLTVTSAQKNPTAFYLCASSIGIRDGGFNQPQHFGDGTRLSIL.

This chain joins TRBV5-1 and TRBJ2-3; the TCRdb call, TRBD1, lacks DNA for checking. The CDR3 extends over 15 amino acids. Germline CDR1 SGHRS, CDR2 YFSETQ. This CDR3 is CASSLTNRGADTQYF.